This T cell receptor (beta chain) was identified in a study of CD8 T cells in ankylosing spondylitis. Notes on the study in general: There was a TCR beta motif, made of several highly homologous variants, that appeared characteristic of ankylosing spondylitis blood.

The germline CDR1 and CDR2 sequences are ENHRY and SYGVKD. The CDR3 totals 14 residues. With V trimmed by 2 bases and J by 6 bases, 5 bases remained unmatched. Only a few counts were recorded for this clonotype. Its antigen is unknown. From the 5' RACE reads, TCRdb called clonotypes with MiXCR, one entry per CDR3 protein. The repertoire consists of more than 250,000 distinct CDR3 sequences, with around 7.6% occurring once and the leading ten covering 13% to 15%. The V and J genes are TRBV10-3 and TRBJ2-3; 7 bases are shared with TRBD1. The sample taken for sequencing was blood, either unsorted or a sorted T cell fraction (not recorded which). This receptor was obtained from a male donor with ankylosing spondylitis. CDR3 DNA: TGTGCCATCAGTGAGACCACAGGGGCGGATACGCAGTATTTT. It translates to CAISETTGADTQYF.